This TCR beta chain stems from a study of spatial heterogeneity in lung cancer. Across the study: The correlation between TCR transcript counts in tumor regions and a T cell module score from matched bulk RNA-seq was strong. The study, taken as a whole, reports: Counts that tracked tumor mutation counts were those of expanded intratumoral alpha and beta TCRs. Counts of ubiquitous and regional expanded TCRs tracked ubiquitous and regional nonsynonymous mutations, respectively.

At least ten counts were recorded for this clonotype. The antigen remains unidentified. TCRdb re-analysed the 5' RACE reads in MiXCR, keeping a single row per CDR3 protein. The table lists 15,000 or so distinct CDR3 sequences, approximately 4.5% of them singletons. The V gene's germline CDR1 is MNHEY and CDR2 SMNVEV (reference sequence). V dropped 7 bases and J dropped 5 bases, with 8 bases sitting between them. The CDR3 spans 11 residues. The time point was: sample taken at primary tumor resection. V and J are TRBV27 and TRBJ2-5; a possible D gene is TRBD1 (5 bases). Material: lung tumor tissue, obtained at surgery. The clonotype originates from a female donor with early-stage non-small cell lung cancer. DNA of the CDR3: TGTGCCAGCATCTCAGGGGAGACCCAGTACTTC. Its protein product is CASISGETQYF.